Sequencing of this T cell receptor beta chain was carried out in a study of T cell responses to AZD1222 COVID-19 vaccine. Libraries were prepared by immunoSEQ multiplex PCR; TCRdb keeps only in-frame clonotypes and omits some of them. This sample has some 130,000 clones; approximately 90% occur once, and the top ten carry around 2.8%. Study-wide findings and caveats: At baseline, just a handful of AZD1222 recipients tested seropositive. Scientists sampled the repertoires only once the peak T cell response had passed.

This clone was counted once. Its antigen is unknown. Deletions cut 2 bases from V and 7 bases from J, with 8 bases between. This CDR3 spans 13 amino acids. Specimen: peripheral blood, collected on day 0 of AZD1222 vaccination. The chain employs TRBV12-3 or TRBV12-4 and TRBJ2-2, with unresolved D. This receptor was obtained from an adult in good health. The CDR3 spells CASSLTGVGELFF. The DNA for the CDR3 is TGTGCCAGCAGTTTAACCGGAGTCGGGGAGCTGTTTTTT.